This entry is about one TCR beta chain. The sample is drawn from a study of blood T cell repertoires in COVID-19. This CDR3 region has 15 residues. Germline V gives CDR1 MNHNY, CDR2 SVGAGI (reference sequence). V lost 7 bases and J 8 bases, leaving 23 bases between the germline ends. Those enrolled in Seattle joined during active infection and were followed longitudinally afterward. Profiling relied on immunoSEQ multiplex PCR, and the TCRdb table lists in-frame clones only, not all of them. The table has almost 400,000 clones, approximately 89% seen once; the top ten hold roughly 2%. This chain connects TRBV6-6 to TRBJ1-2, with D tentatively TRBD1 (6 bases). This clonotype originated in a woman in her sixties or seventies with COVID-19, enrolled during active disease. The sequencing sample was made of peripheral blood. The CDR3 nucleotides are TGTGCCAGCACTGGGGGCGACGGCCTCAGGGACGGCTACACCTTC. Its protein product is CASTGGDGLRDGYTF.